This T cell receptor beta chain was captured by sequencing in a study of T-cell memory formation after mild COVID-19. In germline, CDR1 is SQVTM, CDR2 ANQGSEA. Trimming took off 5 bases at V and 3 bases at J, with 10 bases between the two ends. There are 12 residues in the CDR3. A few counts support this clonotype. TCRdb fed the 5' RACE reads into MiXCR, producing one record per CDR3 protein. The sample contains roughly 180,000 distinct CDR3 sequences, 11% of which appear only once. The V gene is TRBV29-1, the J gene TRBJ2-5; D is undetermined. The TCR sequence derives from a man aged 18 to 29 who had mild COVID-19 (a few samples of this study predate the infection). Cell type and time point are not known. What was sequenced was PBMCs or a T cell subset sorted from them (not recorded which). DNA for the CDR3: TGCAGCGTTCGGCTCCTGGAAGAGACCCAGTACTTC. Its protein product is CSVRLLEETQYF.